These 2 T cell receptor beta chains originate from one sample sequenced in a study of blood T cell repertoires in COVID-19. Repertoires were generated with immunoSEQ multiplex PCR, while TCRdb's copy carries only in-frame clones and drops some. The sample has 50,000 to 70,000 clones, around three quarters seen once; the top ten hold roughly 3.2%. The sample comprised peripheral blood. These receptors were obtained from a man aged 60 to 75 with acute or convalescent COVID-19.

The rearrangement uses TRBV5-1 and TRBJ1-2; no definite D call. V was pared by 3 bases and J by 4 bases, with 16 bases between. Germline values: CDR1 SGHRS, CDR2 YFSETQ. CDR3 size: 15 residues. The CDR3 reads CASSSKESLGYGYTF. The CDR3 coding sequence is TGCGCCAGCAGCTCAAAAGAGAGTCTCGGCTATGGCTACACCTTC.

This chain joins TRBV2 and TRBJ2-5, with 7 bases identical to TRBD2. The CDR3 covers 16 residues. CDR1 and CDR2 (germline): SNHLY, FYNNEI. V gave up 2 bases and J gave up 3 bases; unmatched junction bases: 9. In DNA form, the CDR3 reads TGTGCCAGCAGTGAATACGGCGGGGGAGGGAAAGAGACCCAGTACTTC. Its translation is CASSEYGGGGKETQYF.